Presented here are 11 T cell receptor beta chains from one specimen sequenced in a study of cytomegalovirus exposure and HLA in healthy donors. The PCR ran on 60 Vbeta and 13 Jbeta primers. The assay was immunoSEQ multiplex PCR, and TCRdb's table has in-frame clones only and misses some. The table includes some 130,000 clones, approximately 80% detected once. Material: PBMCs. The source of these receptors is a female donor in good health and CMV-seronegative.

This chain joins TRBV4-3 and TRBJ1-2; 8 bases are a match to TRBD1. CDR3 size: 14 residues. CDR1 LGHNA and CDR2 YSLEER come from the germline V gene. Trimming removed 3 bases from V and 4 bases from J; junction bases left unmatched: 4. DNA of the CDR3: TGCGCCAGCAGCCAGGTGACAGGGGCCTATGGCTACACCTTC. This sequence encodes CASSQVTGAYGYTF.

The chain links TRBV19 to TRBJ2-7, with D possibly matching TRBD1 (5 bases). Looked up from germline, CDR1 is LNHDA and CDR2 is SQIVND (reference sequence). The germline V and J ends were trimmed by 0 bases and 2 bases, with 8 bases remaining between them. CDR3 length: 14 residues. The CDR3 is CASSIESGTYEQYF. CDR3 sequence (DNA): TGTGCCAGTAGTATAGAGTCAGGGACCTACGAGCAGTACTTC.

The chain combines TRBV28 with TRBJ2-7; TRBD1 aligns across 7 bases. Germline CDR1 MDHEN, CDR2 SYDVKM. After removal of 5 bases from V and 2 bases from J, the junction contained 9 bases not matched to a gene. The CDR3 runs to 15 residues. CDR3 in amino acids: CASSRTGTEAYEQYF. The CDR3 bases are TGTGCCAGCAGTAGAACCGGGACAGAAGCCTACGAGCAGTACTTC. Full variable domain (outside the CDR3, taken from reference TRBV28 and TRBJ2-7): DVKVTQSSRYLVKRTGEKVFLECVQDMDHENMFWYRQDPGLGLRLIYFSYDVKMKEKGDIPEGYSVSREKKERFSLILESASTNQTSMYLCASSRTGTEAYEQYFGPGTRLTVT.

The genes are TRBV4-3 and TRBJ2-7; TRBD2 matches 10 bases. V lost 8 bases to trimming and J lost 7 bases; unmatched junction nucleotides: 8. This CDR3 has 13 residues. Germline-derived CDR1 and CDR2 are LGHNA and YSLEER. The CDR3 region has the DNA TGCGCCAGCGGCTTAGCGGGAGGAGGAGAGCAGTACTTC. Translated: CASGLAGGGEQYF.

J is TRBJ2-1 and V is TRBV7-3, with no clear D. The length of the CDR3 is 14 residues. The germline V and J ends were trimmed by 2 bases and 0 bases, with 5 bases remaining between them. Germline values: CDR1 SGHTA, CDR2 FQGTGA. Here the CDR3 DNA reads TGTGCCAGCAGCTTATCCAACTCCTACAATGAGCAGTTCTTC. It yields the protein CASSLSNSYNEQFF.

The chain has TRBV7-2 and TRBJ2-6; D gene unclear. The CDR3 covers 15 residues. Germline-derived CDR1 and CDR2 are SGHTA and FQGNSA. V was clipped by 5 bases and J by 2 bases, with 10 bases between them. Written as DNA, the CDR3 is TGTGCCAGCAGCGCCGACCGGGCTGGGGCCAACGTCCTGACTTTC. Residues: CASSADRAGANVLTF.

The V gene is TRBV30, the J gene TRBJ2-5; TRBD2 might be the D (5 bases). This CDR3 is 12 amino acids long. Per the germline V gene, CDR1 is GTSNPN and CDR2 is SVGIG (reference sequence). Trimming took off 1 base at V and 5 bases at J, with 8 bases between the two ends. As DNA, the CDR3 is TGTGCCTGGAGTGCTTGGGAGGAGACCCAGTACTTC. It is translated as CAWSAWEETQYF.

This clone was seen only a few times. This chain joins TRBV6-1 and TRBJ2-7; maybe TRBD1 (6 bases). Germline values: CDR1 MNHNS, CDR2 SASEGT. The CDR3 contains 15 residues. Trimming removed 4 bases at V and 6 bases at J, with 19 bases between. The CDR3 DNA follows: TGTGCCAGCAGTGTGCAACTAGAGGGGGACACCGAGCAGTACTTC. Amino acid sequence: CASSVQLEGDTEQYF.

J is TRBJ2-2 and V is TRBV10-1; weak D call: TRBD1 (5 bases). Germline loops: CDR1 WNHNN, CDR2 SYGVQD (reference sequence). V shed 4 bases and J shed 6 bases, with 18 bases lying between them. This CDR3 is 16 amino acids long. The CDR3 is CASSVATATQPGELFF. The CDR3 bases are TGCGCCAGCAGTGTTGCGACAGCCACCCAGCCCGGGGAGCTGTTTTTT.

The chain recombines TRBV5-6 with TRBJ1-2, with 9 positions matching TRBD1. Germline V lookup: CDR1 SGHDT, CDR2 YYEEEE. The CDR3 sequence is 18 residues long. V was pared by 3 bases and J by 5 bases, with 17 bases of the junction left unmatched. The DNA of the CDR3 is TGTGCCAGCAGCTGGGTGACAGGGGACAGGGCCCTTCTTTATGGCTACACCTTC. Amino acids: CASSWVTGDRALLYGYTF.

The rearrangement links TRBV11-2 to TRBJ2-1; D possibly corresponds to TRBD2 (6 bases). This CDR3 contains 14 residues. CDR1 is SGHAT and CDR2 is FQNNGV in the germline V gene. Trimming stripped 1 base from V and 9 bases from J, with 13 bases between. CDR3 sequence: CASSLVGGVLEQFF. CDR3 bases: TGTGCCAGCAGCTTAGTAGGAGGGGTCCTTGAGCAGTTCTTC.